Presented here are 14 T cell receptor beta chains from one specimen sequenced in a study of regulatory dendritic cells for organ transplantation. Sorted subsets were CFSE-labeled and cultured roughly five days with allogeneic dendritic cells. These receptors have no known antigen. Only in-frame clones appear in the TCRdb table, and some are missing; sequencing was by immunoSEQ multiplex PCR. The profile shows some 13,000 clones, about 70% of them singletons. Specimen: naive CD4+ T cells from blood cultured with regulatory dendritic cells. Subset denoted: CD45RA+ naive T cells. Receptor source: a human donor in good health.

The rearrangement uses TRBV6-1 and TRBJ2-1; TRBD1 aligns across 9 bases. Germline assignment: CDR1 MNHNS and CDR2 SASEGT. The CDR3 extends over 15 amino acids. J was trimmed by 6 bases and V by 3 bases; bases with no gene match: 6. Here the CDR3 reads CASSDGDRESNEQFF. The CDR3 nucleotides are TGTGCCAGCAGTGATGGGGACAGGGAGTCCAATGAGCAGTTCTTC.

This clone came up once. The rearrangement uses TRBV19 and TRBJ1-6; tentative D call: TRBD1 (5 bases). Trimming pared 7 bases from V and 5 bases from J, leaving 15 bases between. Germline CDR1 reads LNHDA; CDR2 reads SQIVND (reference sequence). The CDR3 is 15 residues long. CDR3 nucleotide sequence: TGTGCCAGTAAGCGGGGGACGGGGGATAATTCACCCCTCCACTTT. It translates to CASKRGTGDNSPLHF.

The chain uses TRBV7-2 and TRBJ1-1; D possibly corresponds to TRBD1 (6 bases). Looked up from germline, CDR1 is SGHTA and CDR2 is FQGNSA. The CDR3 loop spans 15 amino acids. V was clipped by 2 bases and J by 5 bases, with 15 bases between them. CDR3 nucleotides: TGTGCCAGCAGCTTAATACAGGGTATGAGAACTGAAGCTTTCTTT. Translating it yields CASSLIQGMRTEAFF.

The V call is TRBV18, the J call TRBJ2-7, with 9 bases aligning to TRBD2. CDR3 length equals 15 residues. Germline V lookup: CDR1 KGHSH, CDR2 LQKENI. With V trimmed by 2 bases and J by 2 bases, 4 bases remained unmatched. CDR3 coding DNA: TGTGCCAGCTCACCAGCACTAGCGGGCGCCTACGAGCAGTACTTC. It translates to CASSPALAGAYEQYF.

The V gene is TRBV10-3, the J gene TRBJ1-6, with TRBD1 matching over 7 bases. The CDR3 has 17 amino acids. CDR1 is ENHRY and CDR2 is SYGVKD in the germline V gene. Trimming cost V 0 bases and J 7 bases; bases outside gene matches: 9. CDR3 coding DNA: TGTGCCATCAGTGAGTCGAATCGGGGCAGGGGGAATTCACCCCTCCACTTT. Translated: CAISESNRGRGNSPLHF.

The genes are TRBV6-5 and TRBJ1-3, with D uncertain. With 6 bases removed from V and 2 bases from J, the gap between germline ends came to 17 bases. The CDR3 consists of 16 residues. From germline, CDR1 is MNHEY and CDR2 SVGAGI. CDR3 sequence: CASRYVAVTTGNTIYF. CDR3 nucleotide sequence: TGTGCCAGCAGGTACGTCGCTGTAACAACTGGAAACACCATATATTTT.

This chain uses TRBV5-1 with TRBJ1-6, with D possibly matching TRBD1 (6 bases). Germline V lookup: CDR1 SGHRS, CDR2 YFSETQ. The CDR3 has 15 amino acids. Trimming took 6 bases from V and 4 from J, leaving 14 bases between them. In nucleotides, the CDR3 is TGCGCCAGCACTACAGGGACCTCTTATAATTCACCCCTCCACTTT. Amino acid sequence: CASTTGTSYNSPLHF.

This clone is a singleton in its sample. The J gene is TRBJ2-3, the V gene TRBV10-2, with D maybe TRBD2 (5 bases). This CDR3 is built from 12 residues. Per the germline V gene, CDR1 is WSHSY and CDR2 is SAAADI. Trimming shortened V by 5 bases and J by 4 bases, and 7 bases separated the two germline ends. The CDR3 DNA reads TGCGCCAGCAGTAGCGGCGCAGATACGCAGTATTTT. It translates to CASSSGADTQYF.

On this clone: The junction departs from germline at one end; a sequencing error may be responsible. The rearrangement links TRBV5-1 to TRBJ2-2; 10 nucleotides match TRBD2. CDR3 length: 16 residues. Germline CDR1 and CDR2: SGHRS and YFSETQ. CDR3 amino acids: CASSLGTSAVTGELFF. CDR3 DNA: TGCGCCAGCAGTTTGGGGACTAGCGCAGTCACCGGGGAGCTGTTTTTT.

The rearrangement links TRBV5-1 to TRBJ1-1, with 9 nucleotides matching TRBD1. CDR1 and CDR2 from the germline V gene are SGHRS and YFSETQ. V shed 4 bases, J shed 6 bases, and the junction held 4 bases outside the gene matches. The CDR3 spans 13 residues. The CDR3 region has the DNA TGCGCCAGCAGCCCAAGACAGGGGGCTGAAGCTTTCTTT. This gives the protein CASSPRQGAEAFF.

The chain is built from TRBV14 and TRBJ1-1; possibly TRBD1 for D (5 bases). The V and J ends lost 2 bases and 5 bases respectively, with 24 bases between them. The CDR3 is 18 amino acids. Germline V gene sequence: CDR1 SGHDN, CDR2 FVKESK. The CDR3 spells CASSQSYSSDTSRTEAFF. The CDR3 DNA sequence: TGTGCCAGCAGCCAAAGCTACAGTTCGGACACCAGTCGGACTGAAGCTTTCTTT.

The chain carries TRBV19 and TRBJ2-5, with 8 bases identical to TRBD1. J was trimmed by 5 bases and V by 6 bases; bases with no gene match: 17. The CDR3 spans 17 residues. CDR1 is LNHDA, CDR2 SQIVND, per germline (reference sequence). This CDR3 reads CASSQTGTGSLRETQYF. The CDR3 DNA is TGTGCCAGTAGCCAAACCGGGACAGGATCTCTCAGGGAGACCCAGTACTTC.

The genes are TRBV10-2 and TRBJ2-5; 8 bases map to TRBD1. CDR1 WSHSY and CDR2 SAAADI come from the germline V gene. There are 14 residues in the CDR3. J gave up 2 bases and V 7 bases, and 6 bases lay outside the gene matches. The CDR3 DNA reads as TGCGCCAGCAACAGACAGGGGCCTCAAGAGACCCAGTACTTC. Encoded protein: CASNRQGPQETQYF.

This clone was seen only once. The chain couples TRBV18 to TRBJ2-3; the match to TRBD2 covers 13 bases. V dropped 3 bases and J dropped 10; count of bases not matched to a gene: 4. Germline CDR1 is KGHSH and CDR2 is LQKENI. The CDR3 runs to 14 residues. The CDR3 region is CASSPGLAGDPQYF. The CDR3 DNA is TGTGCCAGCTCACCTGGACTAGCGGGGGACCCGCAGTATTTT.